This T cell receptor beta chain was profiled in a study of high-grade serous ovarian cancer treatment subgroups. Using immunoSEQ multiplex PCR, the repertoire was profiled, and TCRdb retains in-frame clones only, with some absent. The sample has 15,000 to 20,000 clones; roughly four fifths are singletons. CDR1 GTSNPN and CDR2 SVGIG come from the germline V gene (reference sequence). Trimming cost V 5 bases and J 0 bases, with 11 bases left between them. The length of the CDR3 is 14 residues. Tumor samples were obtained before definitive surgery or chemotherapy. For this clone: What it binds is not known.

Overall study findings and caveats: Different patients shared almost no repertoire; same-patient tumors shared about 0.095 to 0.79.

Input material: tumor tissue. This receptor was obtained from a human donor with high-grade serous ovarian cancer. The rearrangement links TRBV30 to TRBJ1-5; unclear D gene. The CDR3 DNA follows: TGTGCCTGGGGTACTACAGTTAGCAATCAGCCCCAGCATTTT. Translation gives CAWGTTVSNQPQHF.